A selection of T cell receptor beta chains follows, all from one sample in a study of blood T cells in healthy people across ages. A single record per CDR3 protein comes from TCRdb applying MiXCR to the 5' RACE reads. The sample shows some 670,000 distinct CDR3 sequences, under 65% of them seen only once. Source material: blood. These receptors all come from a woman older than 75 in good health. The CDR3 runs from the conserved cysteine through the conserved F or W. The D gene is left open where the match is weak. Expanded clones are given a class, and other clones once, few, many or no size at all.

abundance: .; d_gene: .; v_gene: TRBV5-1; j_gene: TRBJ1-1; CDR3nt: TGCGCCAGCAGCTTCTCAGGGGTTAACACTGAAGCTTTCTTT; CDR3aa: CASSFSGVNTEAFF
abundance: .; d_gene: TRBD1; v_gene: TRBV29-1; j_gene: TRBJ2-1; CDR3nt: TGCAGCGTCGGCCGGGACAGTAACTACAATGAGCAGTTCTTC; CDR3aa: CSVGRDSNYNEQFF
abundance: .; d_gene: .; v_gene: TRBV12-3/TRBV12-4; j_gene: TRBJ2-3; CDR3nt: TGTGCCAGCAGATACGATAGACGGAGTGCAGATACGCAGTATTTT; CDR3aa: CASRYDRRSADTQYF
abundance: .; d_gene: TRBD2; v_gene: TRBV20-1; j_gene: TRBJ2-3; CDR3nt: TGCAGTGCCCCTCCGGGGGGGGGAGGGGGTGCAGATACGCGGTATTTT; CDR3aa: CSAPPGGGGGADTRYF
abundance: few; d_gene: .; v_gene: TRBV6-5; j_gene: TRBJ2-1; CDR3nt: TGTGCCAGCAGTCGTCGACGGACATTGACCTACAATGAGCAGTTCTTC; CDR3aa: CASSRRRTLTYNEQFF
abundance: many; d_gene: .; v_gene: TRBV29-1; j_gene: TRBJ2-1; CDR3nt: TGCAGCGTTGACTACTATGAGCAGTTCTTC; CDR3aa: CSVDYYEQFF
abundance: many; d_gene: TRBD2; v_gene: TRBV20-1; j_gene: TRBJ2-1; CDR3nt: TGCAGTGCTAGTGACGGGACTAGACGTAACTTAATTAACTACAATGAGCAGTTCTTC; CDR3aa: CSASDGTRRNLINYNEQFF
abundance: few; d_gene: TRBD2; v_gene: TRBV28; j_gene: TRBJ2-7; CDR3nt: TGTGCCAGCAGCCCTGGACTAGCGGGGAACTACGAGCAGTACTTC; CDR3aa: CASSPGLAGNYEQYF
abundance: .; d_gene: .; v_gene: TRBV4-1; j_gene: TRBJ2-7; CDR3nt: TGCGCCAGCAGTCTATGGGCAGGTGAAGGGGCCGAGCAGTACTTC; CDR3aa: CASSLWAGEGAEQYF
abundance: few; d_gene: TRBD1; v_gene: TRBV27; j_gene: TRBJ2-3; CDR3nt: TGTGCCAGCGGGCCTGAGACAGGGGGTACCGTTTCTAGCACAGATACGCAGTATTTT; CDR3aa: CASGPETGGTVSSTDTQYF
abundance: .; d_gene: .; v_gene: TRBV10-3; j_gene: TRBJ2-7; CDR3nt: TGTGCCATCAGTGGGAACGGACCCTACGAGCAGTACTTC; CDR3aa: CAISGNGPYEQYF
abundance: once; d_gene: .; v_gene: TRBV4-2; j_gene: TRBJ1-1; CDR3nt: TGTGCCAGCAGCCAGGACACCGGGACAATGAACACTGAAGCTTTCTTT; CDR3aa: CASSQDTGTMNTEAFF
abundance: once; d_gene: TRBD2; v_gene: TRBV5-1; j_gene: TRBJ2-2; CDR3nt: TGCGCCAGCAGCTTTGGTACTAGCGGGGGGCGGAACGCCGGGGAGCTGTTTTTT; CDR3aa: CASSFGTSGGRNAGELFF
abundance: .; d_gene: TRBD1; v_gene: TRBV20-1; j_gene: TRBJ1-4; CDR3nt: TGCAGTGCTATAGAGGGACCGGGACAGGGACATGAAAAACTGTTTTTT; CDR3aa: CSAIEGPGQGHEKLFF
abundance: many; d_gene: TRBD2; v_gene: TRBV5-1; j_gene: TRBJ2-3; CDR3nt: TGCGCCAGCAGCCTACGGACTAGCGGTTCGGCAGATACGCAGTATTTT; CDR3aa: CASSLRTSGSADTQYF
abundance: .; d_gene: TRBD1; v_gene: TRBV20-1; j_gene: TRBJ2-5; CDR3nt: TGCAGTGCTAGCCCACGGACAGGGCGAAAGGGAGAGACCCAGTACTTC; CDR3aa: CSASPRTGRKGETQYF
abundance: .; d_gene: .; v_gene: TRBV18; j_gene: TRBJ1-2; CDR3nt: TGTGCCAGCTCGCAGACACCCCCGGATGGCTACACCTTC; CDR3aa: CASSQTPPDGYTF
abundance: few; d_gene: .; v_gene: TRBV27; j_gene: TRBJ1-5; CDR3nt: TGTGCCAGCAGTTTTGGGGGAAGTCAGCCCCAGCATTTT; CDR3aa: CASSFGGSQPQHF
abundance: .; d_gene: .; v_gene: TRBV5-6; j_gene: TRBJ2-3; CDR3nt: TGTGCCAGCAGCTCCACGGCCGCGGGAGATACGCAGTATTTT; CDR3aa: CASSSTAAGDTQYF
abundance: once; d_gene: TRBD2; v_gene: TRBV6-5; j_gene: TRBJ2-7; CDR3nt: TGTGCCAACAGTCGCACCCCTAGCGGTTCCTACGAGCGGTACTTC; CDR3aa: CANSRTPSGSYERYF
abundance: .; d_gene: .; v_gene: TRBV12-3/TRBV12-4; j_gene: TRBJ2-1; CDR3nt: TGTGCCAGCATAAAAGGGGCCACCGGTTCCTACGATGAGCAGTTCTTC; CDR3aa: CASIKGATGSYDEQFF
abundance: .; d_gene: .; v_gene: TRBV4-2; j_gene: TRBJ1-1; CDR3nt: TGTGCCAGCAGCCAACGGGAGGGACCCACTGAAGCTTTCTTT; CDR3aa: CASSQREGPTEAFF
abundance: .; d_gene: TRBD1; v_gene: TRBV5-1; j_gene: TRBJ2-7; CDR3nt: TGCGCCAGCAGCCTTTGGGCCGGGACAGGGGCCTACGAGCAGTACTTC; CDR3aa: CASSLWAGTGAYEQYF
abundance: .; d_gene: TRBD2; v_gene: TRBV27; j_gene: TRBJ2-5; CDR3nt: TGTGCCAGCAGTTTATCGACGGGGGGACTAGAGACCCAGTACTTC; CDR3aa: CASSLSTGGLETQYF
abundance: many; d_gene: .; v_gene: TRBV10-1; j_gene: TRBJ2-7; CDR3nt: TGCGCCAGCAGTGAGGGGCAGGACTACGAGCAGTACTTC; CDR3aa: CASSEGQDYEQYF
abundance: .; d_gene: .; v_gene: TRBV7-2; j_gene: TRBJ1-2; CDR3nt: TGTGCCAGCAGCTTAAGGGCCGTGAACTATGGCTACACCTTC; CDR3aa: CASSLRAVNYGYTF
abundance: .; d_gene: .; v_gene: TRBV25-1; j_gene: TRBJ1-2; CDR3nt: TGTGCCAGCAGTGACAGATTGGGGCCCGGAACTGGGAGAACTAACTATGGCTACACCTTC; CDR3aa: CASSDRLGPGTGRTNYGYTF
abundance: many; d_gene: .; v_gene: TRBV12-5; j_gene: TRBJ2-5; CDR3nt: TGTGCTAGTGGTTTACGGGGTACAGAGACCCAGTACTTC; CDR3aa: CASGLRGTETQYF
abundance: few; d_gene: TRBD1; v_gene: TRBV5-1; j_gene: TRBJ2-7; CDR3nt: TGCGCCAGCAGCTTGGCCGGGACAGGGAATGCCTACGAGCAGTACTTC; CDR3aa: CASSLAGTGNAYEQYF
abundance: once; d_gene: .; v_gene: TRBV9; j_gene: TRBJ2-3; CDR3nt: TGTGCCAGCAGCCTTAGACCCAACTCCCGGAAGAACACAGATACGCAGTATTTT; CDR3aa: CASSLRPNSRKNTDTQYF
abundance: .; d_gene: .; v_gene: TRBV28; j_gene: TRBJ2-3; CDR3nt: TGTGCCACTGCAAGTCCGTTCGCCACAGATACGCAGTATTTT; CDR3aa: CATASPFATDTQYF
abundance: .; d_gene: .; v_gene: TRBV20-1; j_gene: TRBJ1-5; CDR3nt: TGCAGTGCTAGGGGGGGCAGCCAAAAGCCCCAGCATTTT; CDR3aa: CSARGGSQKPQHF
abundance: few; d_gene: TRBD1; v_gene: TRBV7-2; j_gene: TRBJ1-1; CDR3nt: TGTGCCAGCAGCTGGGGACAGTCGAACACTGAAGCTTTCTTT; CDR3aa: CASSWGQSNTEAFF
abundance: few; d_gene: .; v_gene: TRBV27; j_gene: TRBJ2-5; CDR3nt: TGTGCCAGCAGTGTATCAGTATCGGAGACCCAGTACTTC; CDR3aa: CASSVSVSETQYF
abundance: many; d_gene: .; v_gene: TRBV20-1; j_gene: TRBJ2-1; CDR3nt: TGCAGTGCTAAGGGGAGTGGCTACAATGAGCAGTTCTTC; CDR3aa: CSAKGSGYNEQFF
abundance: .; d_gene: .; v_gene: TRBV20-1; j_gene: TRBJ1-5; CDR3nt: TGCAGTGCTAGAGAGCCGGGAGAGCGCCAGCCCCAGCATTTT; CDR3aa: CSAREPGERQPQHF
abundance: .; d_gene: TRBD1; v_gene: TRBV2; j_gene: TRBJ2-7; CDR3nt: TGTGCCAGCAGAACACAGGGGGGTCTCTACGAGCAGTACTTC; CDR3aa: CASRTQGGLYEQYF
abundance: few; d_gene: TRBD1; v_gene: TRBV28; j_gene: TRBJ2-5; CDR3nt: TGTGCCAGCACCAGAGGACAGGGTGGTAGAGAGACCCAGTACTTC; CDR3aa: CASTRGQGGRETQYF
abundance: many; d_gene: TRBD1; v_gene: TRBV5-1; j_gene: TRBJ2-7; CDR3nt: TGCGCCAGCAGCTTGGTGGCAGGGGGCTTGATCGGAAACGAGCAGTACTTC; CDR3aa: CASSLVAGGLIGNEQYF
abundance: .; d_gene: TRBD1; v_gene: TRBV3-1; j_gene: TRBJ2-1; CDR3nt: TGTGCCAGCAGCCAACAAACAGGGGGTGAGCAGTTCTTC; CDR3aa: CASSQQTGGEQFF
abundance: many; d_gene: TRBD1; v_gene: TRBV27; j_gene: TRBJ1-6; CDR3nt: TGTGCCAGCAGTTTATCGTTCGGGACAGGAGGGAATTCACCCCTCCACTTT; CDR3aa: CASSLSFGTGGNSPLHF
abundance: .; d_gene: TRBD2; v_gene: TRBV12-3/TRBV12-4; j_gene: TRBJ2-3; CDR3nt: TGTGCCAGCAGTGGGACTAGCGGGAGCGGGGATACGCAGTATTTT; CDR3aa: CASSGTSGSGDTQYF
abundance: once; d_gene: .; v_gene: TRBV4-1; j_gene: TRBJ2-5; CDR3nt: TGCGCCAGCAGCCAAGCAAGGGACACCATCCAAGAGACCCAGTACTTC; CDR3aa: CASSQARDTIQETQYF
abundance: once; d_gene: TRBD2; v_gene: TRBV12-3/TRBV12-4; j_gene: TRBJ2-1; CDR3nt: TGTACCAGCAGCCTGGGACTAGCGGGAGGCTATGAGCAGTTCTTC; CDR3aa: CTSSLGLAGGYEQFF
abundance: .; d_gene: .; v_gene: TRBV10-3; j_gene: TRBJ2-3; CDR3nt: TGTGCCATCAGTGGAGGAGGAAGCACAGATACGCAGTATTTT; CDR3aa: CAISGGGSTDTQYF
abundance: .; d_gene: TRBD2; v_gene: TRBV12-3/TRBV12-4; j_gene: TRBJ2-3; CDR3nt: TGTGCCAGCAGTCGCCGGCGGGGGGGGGGCACGGATACGCAGTATTTT; CDR3aa: CASSRRRGGGTDTQYF
abundance: .; d_gene: TRBD1; v_gene: TRBV11-2; j_gene: TRBJ1-4; CDR3nt: TGTGCCAGCAGCCCCCGGGACAGCGAAAAACTGTTTTTT; CDR3aa: CASSPRDSEKLFF